This T cell receptor (beta chain) was sequenced for a study of PD-1 blockade in classical Hodgkin lymphoma. Overall study findings and caveats: CD4+ TCR diversity, unlike CD8+, rose significantly by C4D1. Complete responders had baseline diversity similar to newly diagnosed patients.

Stated time point: cycle 4 day 1 (C4D1), after less than seven weeks of nivolumab. Each patient experienced a relapse that followed autologous stem cell transplantation, and brentuximab vedotin exposure varied. Best response was recorded as complete response, partial response or progressive disease. Measured with immunoSEQ multiplex PCR; TCRdb has only the in-frame clones, and not every one. The table includes 35,000 to 50,000 clones, 60% to 70% detected once. This clone has more than one count but fewer than ten. Its antigen is undetermined. This CDR3 is built from 15 residues. Trimming took 2 bases from V and 7 from J; bases not matched to a gene: 8. Germline lookup yields CDR1 SGHTA and CDR2 FQGNSA.

This clonotype was sampled from a human donor with classical Hodgkin lymphoma. The chain uses TRBV7-2 and TRBJ2-7, with TRBD1 identical over 10 bases. The sequencing here drew on peripheral blood mononuclear cells (PBMCs), taken before the fourth cycle of nivolumab. This CDR3 is CASSLMGQGQSEQYF. In DNA, the CDR3 is TGTGCCAGCAGCTTAATGGGACAGGGGCAGAGTGAGCAGTACTTC.